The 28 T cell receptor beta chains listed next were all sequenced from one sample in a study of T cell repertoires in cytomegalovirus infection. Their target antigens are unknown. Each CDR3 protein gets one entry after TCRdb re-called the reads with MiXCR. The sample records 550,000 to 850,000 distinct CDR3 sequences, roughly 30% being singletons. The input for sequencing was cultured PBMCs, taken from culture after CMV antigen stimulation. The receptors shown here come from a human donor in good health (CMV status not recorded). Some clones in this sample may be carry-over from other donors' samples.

CDR3 coding DNA: TGTGCCAGTACGGTGGGGAATTCACCCCTCCACTTT. Translating it yields CASTVGNSPLHF. This chain joins TRBV19 and TRBJ1-6; D is ambiguous. V lost 7 bases to trimming and J lost 7 bases, with 8 bases between them. The CDR3 sequence is 12 residues long. Germline lookup yields CDR1 LNHDA and CDR2 SQIVND (reference sequence).

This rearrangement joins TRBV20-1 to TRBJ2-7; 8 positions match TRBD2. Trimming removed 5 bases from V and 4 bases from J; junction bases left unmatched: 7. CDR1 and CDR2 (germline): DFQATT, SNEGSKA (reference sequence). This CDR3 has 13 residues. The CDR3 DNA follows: TGCAGTGCTTCTACTAGCGGCGCTTACGAGCAGTACTTC. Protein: CSASTSGAYEQYF.

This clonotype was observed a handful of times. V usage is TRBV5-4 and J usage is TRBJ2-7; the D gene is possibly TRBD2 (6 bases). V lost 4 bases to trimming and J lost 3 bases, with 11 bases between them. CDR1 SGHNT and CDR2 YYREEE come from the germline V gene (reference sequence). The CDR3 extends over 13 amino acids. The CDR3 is CASSQGLHYEQYF. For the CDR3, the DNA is TGTGCCAGCAGCCAGGGACTTCACTACGAGCAGTACTTC.

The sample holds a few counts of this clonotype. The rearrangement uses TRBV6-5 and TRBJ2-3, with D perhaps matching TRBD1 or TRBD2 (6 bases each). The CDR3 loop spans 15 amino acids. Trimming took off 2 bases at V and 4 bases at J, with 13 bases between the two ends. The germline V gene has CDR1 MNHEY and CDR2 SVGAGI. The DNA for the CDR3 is TGTGCCAGCAGTTACGGAGGGGGAAGAGCAGATACGCAGTATTTT. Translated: CASSYGGGRADTQYF.

The CDR3 DNA is TGTGCCAGTAGCCAAAAAGGGGCGGGAGGCCCCCGCAATGAGCAGTTCTTC. Its protein product is CASSQKGAGGPRNEQFF. The chain couples TRBV19 to TRBJ2-1; 8 bases agree with TRBD2. This CDR3 comprises 17 residues. Trimming took 6 bases from V and 6 from J; bases not matched to a gene: 16. Looked up from germline, CDR1 is LNHDA and CDR2 is SQIVND (reference sequence). Drawing the rest from reference TRBV19 and TRBJ2-1, the complete variable domain is DGGITQSPKYLFRKEGQNVTLSCEQNLNHDAMYWYRQDPGQGLRLIYYSQIVNDFQKGDIAEGYSVSREKKESFPLTVTSAQKNPTAFYLCASSQKGAGGPRNEQFFGPGTRLTVL.

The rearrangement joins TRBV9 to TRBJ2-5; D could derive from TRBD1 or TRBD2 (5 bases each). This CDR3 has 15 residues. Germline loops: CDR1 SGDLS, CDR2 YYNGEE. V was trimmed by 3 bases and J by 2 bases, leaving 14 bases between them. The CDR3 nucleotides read TGTGCCAGCAGCGAAATCGGGGCAGGTCAAGAGACCCAGTACTTC. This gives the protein CASSEIGAGQETQYF.

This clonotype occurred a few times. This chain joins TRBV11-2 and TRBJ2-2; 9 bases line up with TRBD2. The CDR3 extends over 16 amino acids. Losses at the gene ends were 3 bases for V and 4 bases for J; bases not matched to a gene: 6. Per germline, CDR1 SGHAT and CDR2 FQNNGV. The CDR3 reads CASSFQAGGVTGELFF. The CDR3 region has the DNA TGTGCCAGCAGCTTTCAAGCGGGGGGTGTCACCGGGGAGCTGTTTTTT.

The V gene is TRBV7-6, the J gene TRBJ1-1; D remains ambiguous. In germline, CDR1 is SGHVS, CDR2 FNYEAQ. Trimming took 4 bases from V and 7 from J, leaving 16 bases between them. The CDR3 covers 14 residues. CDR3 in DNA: TGTGCCAGCAGCTGGGGTATGGGAGACCGTGAAGCTTTCTTT. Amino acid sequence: CASSWGMGDREAFF.

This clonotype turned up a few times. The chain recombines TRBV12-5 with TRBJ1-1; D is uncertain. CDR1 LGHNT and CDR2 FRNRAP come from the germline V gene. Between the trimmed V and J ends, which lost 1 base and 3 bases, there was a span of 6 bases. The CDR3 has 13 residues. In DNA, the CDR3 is TGTGCTAGTGGTTTGGACGGGTACACTGAAGCTTTCTTT. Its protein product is CASGLDGYTEAFF.

The CDR3 region is CASSPERTGEAFF. CDR3 bases: TGTGCCAGCAGTCCGGAGAGGACAGGTGAAGCTTTCTTT. The chain uses TRBV12-3 or TRBV12-4 and TRBJ1-1, with 7 bases that match TRBD1. The ends lost 5 bases at V and 7 bases at J; junction bases unmatched: 7. This CDR3 is built from 13 residues.

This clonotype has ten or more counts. The CDR3, as DNA: TGTGCCAGCAGCTTAATGGGGGGACTAGGGGAGACCCAGTACTTC. Protein sequence: CASSLMGGLGETQYF. The chain recombines TRBV7-6 with TRBJ2-5, with 8 positions matching TRBD2. Losses at the gene ends were 2 bases for V and 5 bases for J; bases not matched to a gene: 7. CDR3 length: 15 amino acids. CDR1 is SGHVS and CDR2 is FNYEAQ in the germline V gene.

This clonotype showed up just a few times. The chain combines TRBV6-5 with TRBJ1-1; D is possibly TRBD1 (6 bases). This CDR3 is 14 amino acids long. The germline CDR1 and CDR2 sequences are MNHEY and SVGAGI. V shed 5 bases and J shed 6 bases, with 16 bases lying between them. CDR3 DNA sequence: TGTGCCAGCAGTCTTTTTTTCGGACAGTCTGAAGCTTTCTTT. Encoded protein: CASSLFFGQSEAFF.

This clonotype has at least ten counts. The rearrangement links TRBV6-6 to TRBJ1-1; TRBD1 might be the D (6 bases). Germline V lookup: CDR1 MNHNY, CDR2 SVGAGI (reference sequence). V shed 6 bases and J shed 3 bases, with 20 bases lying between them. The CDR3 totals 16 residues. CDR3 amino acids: CASSSSLGGGDTEAFF. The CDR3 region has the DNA TGTGCCAGCAGCTCCTCGTTAGGGGGTGGGGACACTGAAGCTTTCTTT.

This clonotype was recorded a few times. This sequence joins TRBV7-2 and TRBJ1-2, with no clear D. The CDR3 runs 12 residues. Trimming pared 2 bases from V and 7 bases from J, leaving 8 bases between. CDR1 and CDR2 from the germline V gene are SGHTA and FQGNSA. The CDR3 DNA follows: TGTGCCAGCAGCTTACCTTTCTTTGGCTACACCTTC. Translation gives CASSLPFFGYTF. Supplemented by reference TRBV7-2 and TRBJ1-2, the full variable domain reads GAGVSQSPSNKVTEKGKDVELRCDPISGHTALYWYRQSLGQGLEFLIYFQGNSAPDKSGLPSDRFSAERTGGSVSTLTIQRTQQEDSAVYLCASSLPFFGYTFGSGTRLTVV.

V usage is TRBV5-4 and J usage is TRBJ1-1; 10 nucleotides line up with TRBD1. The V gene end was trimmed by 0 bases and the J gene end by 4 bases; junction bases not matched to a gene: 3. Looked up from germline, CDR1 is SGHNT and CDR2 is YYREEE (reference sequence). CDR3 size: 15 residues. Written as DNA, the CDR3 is TGTGCCAGCAGCTTGGGGGACAGGGGAGTCACTGAAGCTTTCTTT. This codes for CASSLGDRGVTEAFF.

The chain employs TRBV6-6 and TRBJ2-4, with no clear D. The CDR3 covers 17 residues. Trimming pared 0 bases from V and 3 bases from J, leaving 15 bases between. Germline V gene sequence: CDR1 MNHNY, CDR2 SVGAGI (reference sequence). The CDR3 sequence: CASSYSQASFGKNIQYF. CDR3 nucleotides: TGTGCCAGCAGTTACTCCCAGGCGAGTTTTGGCAAAAACATTCAGTACTTC.

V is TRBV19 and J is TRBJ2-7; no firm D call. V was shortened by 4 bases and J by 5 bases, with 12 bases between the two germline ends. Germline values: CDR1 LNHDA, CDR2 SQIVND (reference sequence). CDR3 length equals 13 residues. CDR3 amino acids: CASSSSWDDEQYF. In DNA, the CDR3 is TGTGCCAGTAGTAGCTCTTGGGATGACGAGCAGTACTTC. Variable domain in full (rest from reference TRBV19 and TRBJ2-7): DGGITQSPKYLFRKEGQNVTLSCEQNLNHDAMYWYRQDPGQGLRLIYYSQIVNDFQKGDIAEGYSVSREKKESFPLTVTSAQKNPTAFYLCASSSSWDDEQYFGPGTRLTVT.

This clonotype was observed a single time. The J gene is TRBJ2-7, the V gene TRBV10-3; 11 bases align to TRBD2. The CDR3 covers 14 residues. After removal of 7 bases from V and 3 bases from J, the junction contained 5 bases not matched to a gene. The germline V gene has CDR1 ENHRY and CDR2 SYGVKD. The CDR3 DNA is TGTGCCATCATGAGCGGGACTAGCGGCTACGAGCAGTACTTC. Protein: CAIMSGTSGYEQYF.

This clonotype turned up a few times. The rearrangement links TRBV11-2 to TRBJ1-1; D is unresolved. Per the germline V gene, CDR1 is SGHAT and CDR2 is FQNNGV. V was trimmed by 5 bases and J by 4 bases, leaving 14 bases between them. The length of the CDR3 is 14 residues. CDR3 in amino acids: CASSHPDFGTEAFF. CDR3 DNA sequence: TGTGCCAGCAGCCACCCCGACTTCGGCACTGAAGCTTTCTTT.

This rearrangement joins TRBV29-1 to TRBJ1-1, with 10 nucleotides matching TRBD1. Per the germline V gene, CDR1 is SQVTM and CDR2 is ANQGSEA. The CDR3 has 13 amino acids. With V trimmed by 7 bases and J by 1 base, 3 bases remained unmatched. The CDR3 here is CSAWDRGNTEAFF. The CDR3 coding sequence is TGCAGCGCCTGGGACAGGGGGAACACTGAAGCTTTCTTT.

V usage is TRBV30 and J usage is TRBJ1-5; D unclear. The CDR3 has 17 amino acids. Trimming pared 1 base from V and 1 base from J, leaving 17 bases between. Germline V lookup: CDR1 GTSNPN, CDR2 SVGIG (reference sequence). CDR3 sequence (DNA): TGTGCCTGGAGTGCCGGACGGATGGGAAGGAGCAATCAGCCCCAGCATTTT. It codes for CAWSAGRMGRSNQPQHF. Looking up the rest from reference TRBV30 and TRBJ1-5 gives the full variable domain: SQTIHQWPATLVQPVGSPLSLECTVEGTSNPNLYWYRQAAGRGLQLLFYSVGIGQISSEVPQNLSASRPQDRQFILSSKKLLLSDSGFYLCAWSAGRMGRSNQPQHFGDGTRLSIL.

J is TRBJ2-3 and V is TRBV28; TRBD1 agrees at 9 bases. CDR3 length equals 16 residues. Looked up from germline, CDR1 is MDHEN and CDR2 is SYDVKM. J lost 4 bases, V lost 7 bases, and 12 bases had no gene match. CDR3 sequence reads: CASILDRGAVADTQYF. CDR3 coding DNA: TGTGCCAGCATCCTAGACAGGGGGGCAGTCGCAGATACGCAGTATTTT.

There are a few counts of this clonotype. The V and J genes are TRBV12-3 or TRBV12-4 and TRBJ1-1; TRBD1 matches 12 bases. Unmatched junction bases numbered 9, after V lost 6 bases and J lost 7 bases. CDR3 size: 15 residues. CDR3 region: CASRGPGQGAYEAFF. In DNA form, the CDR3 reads TGTGCCAGCAGGGGCCCGGGACAGGGGGCCTATGAAGCTTTCTTT.

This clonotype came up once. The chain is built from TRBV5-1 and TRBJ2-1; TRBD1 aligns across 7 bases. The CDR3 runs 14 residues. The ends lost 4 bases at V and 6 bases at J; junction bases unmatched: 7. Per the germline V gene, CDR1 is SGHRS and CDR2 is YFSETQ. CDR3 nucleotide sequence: TGCGCCAGCAGCGAACAGGGGAAACCCAATGAGCAGTTCTTC. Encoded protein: CASSEQGKPNEQFF.

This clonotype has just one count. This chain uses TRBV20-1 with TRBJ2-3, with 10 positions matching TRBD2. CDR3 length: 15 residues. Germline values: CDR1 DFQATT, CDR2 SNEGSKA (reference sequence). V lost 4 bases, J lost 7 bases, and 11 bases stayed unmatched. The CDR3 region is CSAIPGTSDSNTQYF. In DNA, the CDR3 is TGCAGTGCTATCCCGGGGACTAGCGACAGCAATACGCAGTATTTT.

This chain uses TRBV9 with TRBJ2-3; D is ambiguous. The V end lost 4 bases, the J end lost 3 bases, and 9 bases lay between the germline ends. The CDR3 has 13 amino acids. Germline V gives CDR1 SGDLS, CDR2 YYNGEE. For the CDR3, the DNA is TGTGCCAGCAGCCACCCCCAGACAGATACGCAGTATTTT. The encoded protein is CASSHPQTDTQYF.

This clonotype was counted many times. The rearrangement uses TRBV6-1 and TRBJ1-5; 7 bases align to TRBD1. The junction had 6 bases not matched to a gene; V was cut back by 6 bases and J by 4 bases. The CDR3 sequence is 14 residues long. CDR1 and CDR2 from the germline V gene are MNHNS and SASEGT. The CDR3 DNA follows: TGTGCCAGCAGCCCTGACAGGGTGAATCAGCCCCAGCATTTT. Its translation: CASSPDRVNQPQHF.

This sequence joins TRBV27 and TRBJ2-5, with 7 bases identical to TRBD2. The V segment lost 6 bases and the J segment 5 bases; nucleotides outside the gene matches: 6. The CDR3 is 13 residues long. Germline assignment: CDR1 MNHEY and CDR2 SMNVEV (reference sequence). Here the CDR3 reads CASSSGTRETQYF. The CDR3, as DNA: TGTGCCAGCAGCAGCGGGACTCGGGAGACCCAGTACTTC.